The clone carrying this T cell receptor beta chain was counted a few times. The antigen remains undetermined. The data belong to a study of identical twins. From the 5' RACE reads, TCRdb called clonotypes with MiXCR, one entry per CDR3 protein. The sample lists about 550,000 distinct CDR3 sequences; under 25% were seen once. The V end lost 1 base, the J end lost 5 bases, and 11 bases lay between the germline ends. CDR3 length: 14 residues. Overall study results and limits: Cross-sectional statistics, not tracking of the same donors, supported the conclusions.

The sample also formed part of further work on yellow fever vaccine responses in identical twins.

The sample taken for sequencing was CD4+ T cells sorted from blood. The chain links TRBV12-3 or TRBV12-4 to TRBJ1-1, with D perhaps TRBD1 (5 bases). This clonotype originated in a woman between 18 and 29 years old in good health. CDR3 coding DNA: TGTGCCAGCAGTTTAGTGGGGGGGGTAACTGAAGCTTTCTTT. Protein sequence: CASSLVGGVTEAFF.